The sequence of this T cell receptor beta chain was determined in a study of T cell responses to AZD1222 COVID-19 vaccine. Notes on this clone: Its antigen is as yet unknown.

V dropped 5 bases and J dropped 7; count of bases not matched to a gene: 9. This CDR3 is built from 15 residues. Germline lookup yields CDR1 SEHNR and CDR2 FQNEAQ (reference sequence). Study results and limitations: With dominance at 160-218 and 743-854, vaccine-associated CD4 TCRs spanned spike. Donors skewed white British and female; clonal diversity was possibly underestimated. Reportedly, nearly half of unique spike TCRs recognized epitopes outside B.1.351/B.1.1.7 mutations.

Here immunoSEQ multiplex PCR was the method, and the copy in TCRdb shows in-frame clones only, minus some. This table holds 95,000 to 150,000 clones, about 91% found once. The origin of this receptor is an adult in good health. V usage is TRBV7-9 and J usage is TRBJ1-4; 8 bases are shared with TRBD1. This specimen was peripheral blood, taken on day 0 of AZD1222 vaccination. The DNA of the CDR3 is TGTGCCAGCAGCCCAACCGGGACAGGATTTGAAAAACTGTTTTTT. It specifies CASSPTGTGFEKLFF.